One and the same sample provided the 11 T cell receptor beta chains below, sequenced in a study of shared clonotypes between healthy human individuals. Naive CD8 cells lacked CD45RO, underwent positive selection for CCR7 and left out terminally differentiated effector memory CD45RA+ cells. Clones were read by immunoSEQ multiplex PCR, and TCRdb kept only the in-frame ones, dropping some. The sample records around 2.1 million clones, under 95% being singletons. What was sequenced was naive CD8+ T cells from PBMCs. Every receptor here comes from a man between 18 and 35 years old in good health. Some clones in this sample may be carry-over from other donors' samples.

The chain joins TRBV5-5 to TRBJ2-5; TRBD1 or TRBD2 may be the D gene (5 bases each). CDR1 and CDR2 from the germline V gene are SGHKS and YYEKEE (reference sequence). V shed 4 bases and J shed 3 bases, with 19 bases lying between them. The CDR3 spans 16 residues. The CDR3 sequence is CASSPRGVLTEETQYF. The CDR3 bases are TGTGCCAGCAGCCCCCGAGGGGTCCTAACCGAAGAGACCCAGTACTTC.

The chain couples TRBV7-9 to TRBJ2-7; D gene uncertain. The CDR3 has 15 amino acids. Germline CDR1 SEHNR, CDR2 FQNEAQ (reference sequence). Trimming took 1 base from V and 2 from J, leaving 12 bases between them. The CDR3 nucleotides read TGTGCCAGCAGCTTAGACATTGCCCGCGCCTACGAGCAGTACTTC. Translation gives CASSLDIARAYEQYF.

CDR3 coding DNA: TGTGCCAGCAGCCCCGGGACAGGGGGCACGGGCTACACCTTC. Amino acids: CASSPGTGGTGYTF. The chain carries TRBV5-6 and TRBJ1-2; TRBD1 agrees at 12 bases. With 4 bases clipped from V and 8 bases from J, the junction kept 6 bases outside the gene matches. Germline V gene data show CDR1 as SGHDT and CDR2 as YYEEEE. The CDR3 has 14 residues.

The count of this clone is one. The chain recombines TRBV4-3 with TRBJ2-1, with D possibly TRBD1 on 5 matching bases. The length of the CDR3 is 18 residues. Germline V gene data show CDR1 as LGHNA and CDR2 as YSLEER. With 0 bases removed from V and 0 bases from J, the gap between germline ends came to 15 bases. Here the CDR3 reads CASSQDYQGFSSYNEQFF. CDR3 coding DNA: TGCGCCAGCAGCCAAGATTATCAGGGCTTCAGCTCCTACAATGAGCAGTTCTTC.

J is TRBJ1-1 and V is TRBV27; 7 positions agree with TRBD1. Trimming removed 5 bases from V and 0 bases from J; junction bases left unmatched: 9. This CDR3 spans 16 amino acids. Germline CDR1 and CDR2: MNHEY and SMNVEV (reference sequence). Here the CDR3 reads CASSALPGGMNTEAFF. The CDR3 DNA reads as TGTGCCAGCAGTGCTTTACCAGGGGGGATGAACACTGAAGCTTTCTTT.

J is TRBJ1-4 and V is TRBV7-9; 10 bases fit TRBD1. This CDR3 spans 16 amino acids. The germline CDR1 and CDR2 sequences are SEHNR and FQNEAQ (reference sequence). V was pared by 3 bases and J by 3 bases, with 4 bases of the junction left unmatched. The CDR3 sequence is CASSLRGQGSNEKLFF. In nucleotides, the CDR3 is TGTGCCAGCAGCTTGAGGGGACAGGGGTCTAATGAAAAACTGTTTTTT.

This sequence joins TRBV7-9 and TRBJ2-3; no clear D gene. The V end lost 5 bases, the J end lost 1 base, and 16 bases lay between the germline ends. The CDR3 covers 16 residues. Per germline, CDR1 SEHNR and CDR2 FQNEAQ (reference sequence). The CDR3 protein is CASSPPGWDGTDTQYF. As DNA, the CDR3 is TGTGCCAGCAGCCCCCCTGGGTGGGATGGCACAGATACGCAGTATTTT.

The DNA of the CDR3 is TGTGCCAGTAGTTGGAGGGCCGAATATGAGCAGTTCTTC. It specifies CASSWRAEYEQFF. This chain links TRBV19 with TRBJ2-1; tentatively, D is TRBD2 (6 bases). Germline V gives CDR1 LNHDA, CDR2 SQIVND (reference sequence). CDR3 length equals 13 residues. V shed 5 bases and J shed 8 bases, with 13 bases lying between them.

The rearrangement links TRBV27 to TRBJ2-2; D might be TRBD2 (5 bases). The CDR3 length is 12 residues. The V gene lost 6 bases and the J gene lost 6 bases, with 8 bases spanning the gap. Germline CDR1 and CDR2: MNHEY and SMNVEV (reference sequence). CDR3 DNA sequence: TGTGCCAGCAGCACCGGGGCCGGGGAGCTGTTTTTT. Amino acid sequence: CASSTGAGELFF.

This clone was detected only once. The chain recombines TRBV13 with TRBJ2-1; 11 nucleotides line up with TRBD2. The length of the CDR3 is 14 residues. The ends lost 6 bases at V and 4 bases at J; junction bases unmatched: 2. Germline V gives CDR1 PRHDT, CDR2 FYEKMQ (reference sequence). CDR3 DNA: TGTGCCAGCAGTAGCGGGAGGGTGTACAATGAGCAGTTCTTC. This translates into CASSSGRVYNEQFF.

A word on this clone: A much more abundant neighbour one base away suggests this may be a read error. This CDR3 is also generated by other DNA sequences in the sample. The V and J genes are TRBV7-2 and TRBJ2-7; perhaps D is TRBD1 or TRBD2 (5 bases each). Trimming removed 3 bases at V and 2 bases at J, with 5 bases between. The germline V gene has CDR1 SGHTA and CDR2 FQGNSA. This CDR3 has 12 residues. The CDR3 DNA sequence: TGTGCCAGCAGCTTGGGGGCCTACGAGCAGTACTTC. Protein product: CASSLGAYEQYF.